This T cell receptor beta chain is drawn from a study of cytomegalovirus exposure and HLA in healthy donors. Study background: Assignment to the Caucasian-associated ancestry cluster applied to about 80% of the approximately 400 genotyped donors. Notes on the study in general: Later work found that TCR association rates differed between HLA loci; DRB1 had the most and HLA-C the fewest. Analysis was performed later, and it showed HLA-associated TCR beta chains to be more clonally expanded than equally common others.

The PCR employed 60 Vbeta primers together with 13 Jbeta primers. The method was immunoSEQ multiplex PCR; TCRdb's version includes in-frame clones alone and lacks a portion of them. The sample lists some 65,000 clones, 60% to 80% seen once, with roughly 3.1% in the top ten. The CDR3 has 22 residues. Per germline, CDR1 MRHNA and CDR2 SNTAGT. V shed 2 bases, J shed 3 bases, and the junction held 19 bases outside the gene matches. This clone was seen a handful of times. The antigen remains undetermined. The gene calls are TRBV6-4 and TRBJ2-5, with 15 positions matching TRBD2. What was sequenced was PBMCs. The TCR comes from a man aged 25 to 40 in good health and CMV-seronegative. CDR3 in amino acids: CASSDPSLGLAGGPTLKETQYF. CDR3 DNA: TGTGCCAGCAGTGACCCTTCCTTAGGACTAGCGGGGGGGCCCACATTAAAAGAGACCCAGTACTTC.